These 14 T cell receptor beta chains came from one sample sequenced in a study of cytomegalovirus exposure and HLA in healthy donors. Primers for the PCR totalled 60 Vbeta and 13 Jbeta. Repertoires were generated with immunoSEQ multiplex PCR, while TCRdb's copy carries only in-frame clones and drops some. The table records some 150,000 clones, 80% of them present only once. The material sequenced was PBMCs. The source is a man between 18 and 29 years old in good health and CMV-seropositive.

The V gene is TRBV4-1, the J gene TRBJ2-7; 7 nucleotides agree with TRBD1. CDR3 size: 16 residues. Germline V gene lookup returns CDR1 MGHRA and CDR2 YSYEKL. Trimming cost V 2 bases and J 4 bases; bases outside gene matches: 11. CDR3 DNA: TGCGCCAGCAGCCAAACAGACAGGGTTAAAATGTACGAGCAGTACTTC. Its translation is CASSQTDRVKMYEQYF.

The V gene is TRBV27, the J gene TRBJ2-7; TRBD1 is a possible D gene (5 bases). Trimming stripped 2 bases from V and 0 bases from J, with 8 bases between. The CDR3 is 14 amino acids. The germline V gene encodes CDR1 MNHEY and CDR2 SMNVEV (reference sequence). The CDR3 loop reads CASSLGAASYEQYF. For the CDR3, the DNA is TGTGCCAGCAGTTTAGGGGCAGCCTCCTACGAGCAGTACTTC.

This clone came up a few times. The chain carries TRBV6-5 and TRBJ2-7; the match to TRBD2 covers 14 bases. V shed 7 bases and J 3 bases; nucleotides not matched to a gene: 5. CDR1 is MNHEY and CDR2 is SVGAGI in the germline V gene. The CDR3 loop spans 15 amino acids. Here the CDR3 reads CASTPGTSGSYEQYF. The CDR3 bases are TGTGCCAGCACCCCCGGGACTAGCGGGAGCTACGAGCAGTACTTC.

The gene calls are TRBV4-2 and TRBJ1-2, with no clear D. The germline gives CDR1 LGHNA, CDR2 YNFKEQ. CDR3 size: 15 residues. Trimming left V 3 bases short and J 0 bases short, with 11 bases between. CDR3 sequence (DNA): TGTGCCAGCAGCCACGTTACGGTCTCTAACTATGGCTACACCTTC. Translation gives CASSHVTVSNYGYTF.

This clone was seen a handful of times. The V and J genes are TRBV7-2 and TRBJ1-2, with D hard to call. Germline CDR1 SGHTA, CDR2 FQGNSA. With 4 bases removed from V and 2 bases from J, the gap between germline ends came to 8 bases. The CDR3 consists of 13 residues. CDR3 bases: TGTGCCAGCAGCTCCGGGTTAAACTATGGCTACACCTTC. It codes for CASSSGLNYGYTF.

The rearrangement uses TRBV29-1 and TRBJ2-1; possible D gene TRBD1, 5 bases. Germline V gives CDR1 SQVTM, CDR2 ANQGSEA. V was cut by 4 bases and J by 6 bases, with 19 bases left in between. This CDR3 region has 15 residues. As DNA, the CDR3 is TGCAGCGTTGTAGCAGGGTCGTCCAATCCCAATGAGCAGTTCTTC. Translating it yields CSVVAGSSNPNEQFF.

The chain joins TRBV30 to TRBJ2-5, with a tentative D call TRBD1 (6 bases). Trimming stripped 5 bases from V and 5 bases from J, with 12 bases between. CDR1 and CDR2 from the germline V gene are GTSNPN and SVGIG (reference sequence). The CDR3 has 12 residues. The CDR3 region is CAWAGTQETQYF. The DNA for the CDR3 is TGTGCCTGGGCCGGGACACAGGAGACCCAGTACTTC.

The genes are TRBV4-3 and TRBJ1-2, with no clear D. Germline-derived CDR1 and CDR2 are LGHNA and YSLEER. This CDR3 has 15 residues. V dropped 0 bases and J dropped 2 bases, with 10 bases sitting between them. Here the CDR3 reads CASSQDGLVNYGYTF. The CDR3 nucleotides read TGCGCCAGCAGCCAAGACGGACTCGTCAACTATGGCTACACCTTC.

The CDR3 nucleotides are TGTGCCAGCAGCACCGTGTCCGCGGCTGAGCAGTTCTTC. Translating it yields CASSTVSAAEQFF. The chain couples TRBV7-2 to TRBJ2-1; D remains ambiguous. V was clipped by 5 bases and J by 9 bases, with 14 bases between them. CDR1 is SGHTA, CDR2 FQGNSA, per germline. This CDR3 spans 13 amino acids.

The V and J genes are TRBV30 and TRBJ2-4, with a tentative D call TRBD2 (6 bases). Trimming removed 2 bases at V and 0 bases at J, with 11 bases between. Germline-derived CDR1 and CDR2 are GTSNPN and SVGIG (reference sequence). This CDR3 spans 15 amino acids. CDR3 DNA sequence: TGTGCCTGGAGTCTAATCGGGGGAGCCAAAAACATTCAGTACTTC. Residues: CAWSLIGGAKNIQYF.

This chain joins TRBV19 and TRBJ2-1; 7 positions match TRBD1. Germline V gene sequence: CDR1 LNHDA, CDR2 SQIVND (reference sequence). V was clipped by 5 bases and J by 5 bases; unmatched bases: 6. The CDR3 contains 14 residues. The CDR3 DNA follows: TGTGCCAGTAGTCCGACAGGGTTGGACAATGAGCAGTTCTTC. Its protein product is CASSPTGLDNEQFF.

The CDR3 loop reads CASSLGTSGGGGSYNEQFF. The DNA of the CDR3 is TGCGCCAGCAGCCTCGGGACTAGCGGGGGAGGGGGCTCCTACAATGAGCAGTTCTTC. The chain joins TRBV4-3 to TRBJ2-1; 14 bases are shared with TRBD2. Trimming took 4 bases from V and 0 from J; bases not matched to a gene: 8. The germline CDR1 and CDR2 sequences are LGHNA and YSLEER. The CDR3 sequence is 19 residues long.

The rearrangement uses TRBV2 and TRBJ1-4; a possible D gene is TRBD1 (6 bases). Deletions cut 0 bases from V and 6 bases from J, with 8 bases between. Germline CDR1 reads SNHLY; CDR2 reads FYNNEI. This CDR3 is built from 14 residues. In DNA form, the CDR3 reads TGTGCCAGCAGTGAAGCGAAGGGGGATGAAAAACTGTTTTTT. As protein: CASSEAKGDEKLFF.

The chain links TRBV7-2 to TRBJ1-2; 8 positions match TRBD1. V trimming: 0 bases; J trimming: 4 bases; junction bases outside the gene matches: 4. Germline V lookup: CDR1 SGHTA, CDR2 FQGNSA. CDR3 size: 15 residues. CDR3 region: CASSLATGVPYGYTF. DNA for the CDR3: TGTGCCAGCAGCTTAGCGACAGGGGTCCCCTATGGCTACACCTTC.